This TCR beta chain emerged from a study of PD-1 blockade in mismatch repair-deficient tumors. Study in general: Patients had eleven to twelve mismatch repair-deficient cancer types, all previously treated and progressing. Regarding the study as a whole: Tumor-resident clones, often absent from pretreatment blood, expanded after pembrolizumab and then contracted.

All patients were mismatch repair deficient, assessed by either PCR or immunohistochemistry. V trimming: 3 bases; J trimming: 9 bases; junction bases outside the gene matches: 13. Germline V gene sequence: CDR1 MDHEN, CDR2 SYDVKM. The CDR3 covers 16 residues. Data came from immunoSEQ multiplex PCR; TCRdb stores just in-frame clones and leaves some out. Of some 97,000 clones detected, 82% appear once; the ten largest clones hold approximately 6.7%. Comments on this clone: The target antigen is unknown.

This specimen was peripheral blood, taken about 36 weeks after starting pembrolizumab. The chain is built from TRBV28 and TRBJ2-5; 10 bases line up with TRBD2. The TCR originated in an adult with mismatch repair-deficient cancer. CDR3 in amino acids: CASSFLNLAGAESQYF. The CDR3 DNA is TGTGCCAGCAGTTTCCTGAACCTAGCGGGAGCTGAGTCCCAGTACTTC. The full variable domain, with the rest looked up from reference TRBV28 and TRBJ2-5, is DVKVTQSSRYLVKRTGEKVFLECVQDMDHENMFWYRQDPGLGLRLIYFSYDVKMKEKGDIPEGYSVSREKKERFSLILESASTNQTSMYLCASSFLNLAGAESQYFGPGTRLLVL.